This entry describes one T cell receptor (beta chain). Germline CDR1 SGHTA, CDR2 FQGNSA. This CDR3 is built from 16 residues. Trimming at V came to 0 bases and at J to 5 bases, leaving 4 bases not matched to a gene. These data are taken from a study of control samples from healthy donors and cancer patients. The protocol was immunoSEQ multiplex PCR, while the TCRdb copy is restricted to in-frame clones and leaves out a portion. The sample has 77,000 or so clones; 91% are singletons. This clonotype originated in a young man in good health. Sequencing input: blood. The chain joins TRBV7-2 to TRBJ1-6; 7 nucleotides match TRBD1. CDR3 protein: CASSLAGQANNSPLHF. Written as DNA, the CDR3 is TGTGCCAGCAGCTTAGCAGGACAGGCAAATAATTCACCCCTCCACTTT.